These 9 T cell receptor beta chains came from one sample sequenced in a study of CD8 T cells in ankylosing spondylitis. TCRdb fed the 5' RACE reads into MiXCR, producing one record per CDR3 protein. The sample consists of 200,000 to 250,000 distinct CDR3 sequences, about 10% of them appearing once. Sequencing was done on a sample of blood, either unsorted or a sorted T cell fraction (not recorded which). Every receptor here comes from a male donor with ankylosing spondylitis or in good health (not recorded which).

In its sample, this clonotype was seen many times. This chain uses TRBV28 with TRBJ1-5; D might be TRBD1 (6 bases). The germline V and J ends were trimmed by 6 bases and 9 bases, with 24 bases remaining between them. This CDR3 has 16 amino acids. CDR1 and CDR2 from the germline V gene are MDHEN and SYDVKM. In DNA, the CDR3 is TGTGCCAGCAGAATATCTGGTGGGGGCCCGGCTGGGCCCCAGCATTTT. This sequence encodes CASRISGGGPAGPQHF.

This clonotype was seen repeatedly, ten times or more. The chain combines TRBV12-3 or TRBV12-4 with TRBJ1-6; 10 nucleotides align to TRBD1. This CDR3 region has 15 residues. V trimming: 6 bases; J trimming: 6 bases; junction bases outside the gene matches: 5. The CDR3 loop reads CASRGGTGANSPLHF. CDR3 DNA sequence: TGTGCCAGCAGGGGCGGGACAGGGGCTAATTCACCCCTCCACTTT.

This clonotype has a count of ten or more. V gene TRBV24-1 combines with J gene TRBJ2-2, with 9 bases identical to TRBD2. CDR1 is KGHDR, CDR2 SFDVKD, per germline. This CDR3 comprises 16 residues. J was trimmed by 5 bases and V by 4 bases; bases with no gene match: 7. CDR3 residues: CATSEISGGRTGELFF. DNA of the CDR3: TGTGCCACCAGTGAGATTAGCGGGGGAAGAACCGGGGAGCTGTTTTTT.

Ten or more counts support this clonotype. The chain uses TRBV7-2 and TRBJ1-5; D ambiguous. In germline, CDR1 is SGHTA, CDR2 FQGNSA. The CDR3 extends over 16 amino acids. Trimming took off 1 base at V and 2 bases at J, with 12 bases between the two ends. The DNA for the CDR3 is TGTGCCAGCAGCTTAGTGTCCTCAGAAGGCAATCAGCCCCAGCATTTT. Translated, it gives CASSLVSSEGNQPQHF. The full variable domain, completed using reference TRBV7-2 and TRBJ1-5, is GAGVSQSPSNKVTEKGKDVELRCDPISGHTALYWYRQSLGQGLEFLIYFQGNSAPDKSGLPSDRFSAERTGGSVSTLTIQRTQQEDSAVYLCASSLVSSEGNQPQHFGDGTRLSIL.

This clonotype was found a few times. V is TRBV7-9 and J is TRBJ2-3; 10 nucleotides align to TRBD2. With 6 bases clipped from V and 6 bases from J, the junction kept 9 bases outside the gene matches. This CDR3 spans 15 amino acids. Germline V gene sequence: CDR1 SEHNR, CDR2 FQNEAQ (reference sequence). CDR3 DNA sequence: TGTGCCAGCAGACCCGGGAGCGGGGGGGCTGATACGCAGTATTTT. Translated: CASRPGSGGADTQYF.

There are many counts of this clonotype. The chain combines TRBV5-1 with TRBJ2-7; D is perhaps TRBD1 (6 bases). CDR3 length: 13 residues. Per germline, CDR1 SGHRS and CDR2 YFSETQ. Deletions cut 3 bases from V and 5 bases from J, with 12 bases between. Here the CDR3 DNA reads TGCGCCAGCAGCTATCAGGGGAGCCACGAGCAGTACTTC. Protein sequence: CASSYQGSHEQYF.

This clonotype has a count of ten or more. This chain joins TRBV20-1 and TRBJ2-3; D is perhaps TRBD1 or TRBD2 (5 bases each). Trimming left V 6 bases short and J 1 base short, with 20 bases between. The CDR3 is 16 amino acids. The germline CDR1 and CDR2 sequences are DFQATT and SNEGSKA (reference sequence). For the CDR3, the DNA is TGCAGTGCCGACTCTGTATCGGGGCCACGCACAGATACGCAGTATTTT. This sequence encodes CSADSVSGPRTDTQYF.

About this clonotype itself: Compared with germline, one end of the junction differs, possibly owing to a read error. The V and J genes are TRBV24-1 and TRBJ2-4; TRBD1 agrees at 8 bases. The CDR3 contains 16 residues. Germline values: CDR1 KGHDR, CDR2 SFDVKD. The CDR3 sequence is CATSELQGELKNTQYF. CDR3 nucleotide sequence: TGTGCCACCAGTGAGCTACAGGGGGAACTTAAAAACACTCAGTACTTC.

The chain combines TRBV3-1 with TRBJ2-7, with 9 bases identical to TRBD1. V dropped 11 bases and J dropped 7; count of bases not matched to a gene: 18. This CDR3 is 15 amino acids long. The germline gives CDR1 LGHDT, CDR2 YNNKEL (reference sequence). This CDR3 is CACCRGTGLEGEQYF. The CDR3 DNA reads TGTGCCTGCTGCCGCGGGACAGGGCTCGAAGGGGAGCAGTACTTC.